The 7 T cell receptor beta chains in this list originate from one sample, sequenced in a study of blood T cells in healthy people across ages. A second PCR of 7 to 11 cycles used a sample-barcoded 5' primer and a J-beta primer mix. Using its own MiXCR run on the 5' RACE reads, TCRdb lists one record per CDR3 protein. The top ten hold 3% of the sample, which has around 780,000 distinct CDR3 sequences, about a quarter seen once. Another study also made use of these data, one on T cells of mothers and their children.

The sample consisted of blood. Source of these receptors: a boy between 10 and 17 years old in good health.

This chain uses TRBV7-6 with TRBJ1-1; unclear D gene. Per the germline V gene, CDR1 is SGHVS and CDR2 is FNYEAQ. This CDR3 has 14 amino acids. The ends were cut back, 3 bases at V and 4 bases at J, with 12 bases in the middle. CDR3 sequence: CASSFKVGSTEAFF. Written as DNA, the CDR3 is TGTGCCAGCAGCTTTAAGGTGGGAAGCACTGAAGCTTTCTTT.

The V and J genes are TRBV12-3 or TRBV12-4 and TRBJ2-6; TRBD1 is a possible D gene (5 bases). This CDR3 spans 17 amino acids. V was pared by 5 bases and J by 0 bases, with 14 bases between. The CDR3 sequence is CASSAGHFGSGANVLTF. The DNA of the CDR3 is TGTGCCAGCAGTGCCGGACATTTTGGCTCTGGGGCCAACGTCCTGACTTTC.

This clonotype was seen only a few times. This sequence joins TRBV7-2 and TRBJ2-4, with D perhaps TRBD2 (5 bases). Germline V gene data show CDR1 as SGHTA and CDR2 as FQGNSA. This CDR3 region has 14 residues. The V end lost 4 bases, the J end lost 6 bases, and 13 bases lay between the germline ends. The CDR3 DNA reads as TGTGCCAGCAGCTCCAGTTCGGCGGGAAACATTCAGTACTTC. Amino acid sequence: CASSSSSAGNIQYF.

In this sample, this clonotype turned up a few times. This rearrangement joins TRBV6-2 or TRBV6-3 to TRBJ2-1; D may correspond to TRBD1 or TRBD2 (5 bases each). This CDR3 region has 12 residues. V was pared by 5 bases and J by 11 bases, with 13 bases between. Per the germline V gene, CDR1 is MNHEY and CDR2 is SVGEGT. The CDR3: CASSTHRDQQFF. The CDR3 DNA follows: TGTGCCAGCAGTACCCACCGGGACCAGCAGTTCTTC.

This clonotype appeared a few times. V usage is TRBV10-3 and J usage is TRBJ2-2, with 7 bases aligning to TRBD1. V dropped 6 bases and J dropped 3; count of bases not matched to a gene: 13. From germline, CDR1 is ENHRY and CDR2 SYGVKD. This CDR3 has 17 residues. CDR3 sequence (DNA): TGTGCCATCAGCAAAACTACCGGGACAGTATACACCGGGGAGCTGTTTTTT. It is translated as CAISKTTGTVYTGELFF.

The rearrangement links TRBV7-9 to TRBJ1-2, with D perhaps TRBD1 (6 bases). There are 13 residues in the CDR3. Trimming removed 5 bases from V and 5 bases from J, with 12 bases in between. Germline CDR1 is SEHNR and CDR2 is FQNEAQ (reference sequence). The CDR3 sequence is CASSPDSTYGYTF. The CDR3 coding sequence is TGTGCCAGCAGCCCGGACAGCACTTATGGCTACACCTTC.

The rearrangement joins TRBV2 to TRBJ1-2, with D maybe TRBD1 (5 bases). The V gene lost 6 bases and the J gene lost 0 bases, with 17 bases spanning the gap. This CDR3 has 16 amino acids. Germline V lookup: CDR1 SNHLY, CDR2 FYNNEI. For the CDR3, the DNA is TGTGCCAGCAGCGGAGATACCGGGGCATCTAACTATGGCTACACCTTC. Its translation is CASSGDTGASNYGYTF.